The T cell receptor (beta chain) described here comes from a study of T-cell memory formation after mild COVID-19. Constant-segment primers and 5'RACE yielded cDNA libraries for TCR alpha and TCR beta, each carrying sample barcodes and UMIs. A single record per CDR3 protein comes from TCRdb applying MiXCR to the 5' RACE reads. This repertoire shows 150,000 to 200,000 distinct CDR3 sequences, about 22% found once; its top ten account for 23%. This clonotype occurred a few times. Its specificity is not known. The study's findings and limits: Clones shrinking from day 15 to 85 showed even CD4/CD8 mixes; later expanders tilted CD4+.

Source material: PBMCs or a T cell subset sorted from them (not recorded which). The receptor was derived from an adult woman who had mild COVID-19 (a few samples of this study predate the infection). Cell type and time point are not known.

The CDR3 loop reads CASSFGSPHEQYF. CDR3 DNA sequence: TGTGCCAGCAGTTTCGGGAGCCCCCACGAGCAGTACTTC. The rearrangement links TRBV12-3 or TRBV12-4 to TRBJ2-7; D might be TRBD2 (6 bases). The CDR3 totals 13 residues. V was cut by 3 bases and J by 5 bases, with 11 bases left in between.